This TCR beta chain stems from a study of beta chain features in type 1 diabetes. Whole-study results and caveats: Moderate yet significant TCRB CDR3 shortening was seen in Type 1 diabetes patients in all four CD4+ subsets. VDJ junctions in type 1 diabetes patients carried more deletions and fewer insertions.

This clone was recorded many times. Its antigen is not known. The investigators reverse transcribed all of the isolated RNA, so they sequenced expressed TCRB transcripts. Some clones are missing from TCRdb's copy, which holds only in-frame ones; the method was immunoSEQ multiplex PCR. The table shows hundreds of thousands of clones, with roughly 9% occurring only once. This CDR3 region has 16 residues. CDR1 and CDR2 (germline): SQVTM, ANQGSEA. V shed 3 bases and J 5 bases; nucleotides not matched to a gene: 13. This sequence joins TRBV29-1 and TRBJ2-5, with TRBD2 matching over 9 bases. Material: central memory CD4+ T cells from blood. The sequence derives from a man aged 25-40 years with type 1 diabetes. The CDR3 spells CSVDAGLAGMWETQYF. The CDR3 DNA is TGCAGCGTTGACGCAGGGCTAGCGGGGATGTGGGAGACCCAGTACTTC.